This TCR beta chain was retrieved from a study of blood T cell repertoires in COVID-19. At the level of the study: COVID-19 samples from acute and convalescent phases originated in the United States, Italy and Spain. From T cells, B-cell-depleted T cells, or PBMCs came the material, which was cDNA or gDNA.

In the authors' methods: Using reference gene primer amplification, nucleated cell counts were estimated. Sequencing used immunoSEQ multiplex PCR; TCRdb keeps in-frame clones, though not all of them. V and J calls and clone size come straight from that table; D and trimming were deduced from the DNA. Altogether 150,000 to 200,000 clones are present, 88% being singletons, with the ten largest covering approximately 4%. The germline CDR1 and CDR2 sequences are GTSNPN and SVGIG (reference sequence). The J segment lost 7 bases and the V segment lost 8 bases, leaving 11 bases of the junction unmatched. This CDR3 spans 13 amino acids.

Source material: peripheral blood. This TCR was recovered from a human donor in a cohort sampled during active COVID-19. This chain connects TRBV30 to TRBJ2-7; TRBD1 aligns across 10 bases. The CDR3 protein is CAGSRDRGYEQYF. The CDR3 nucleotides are TGTGCCGGATCACGGGACAGGGGTTATGAGCAGTACTTC.